Presented here are 27 T cell receptor beta chains from one specimen sequenced in a study of graft-versus-host responses after intestinal transplantation. Method: immunoSEQ multiplex PCR; TCRdb's copy keeps in-frame clones and lacks some. There are 9,400 or so clones in the sample; approximately 31% occur only once, and 4.5% to 6% lies in the top ten. This sample comprised alloreactive CD4+ T cells from a mixed lymphocyte reaction culture, obtained before intestinal transplant. Stated subset: CFSE-low proliferating T cells sorted from approximately 6-day pre-transplant mixed lymphocyte reaction (GvH or HvG direction). The receptors were gathered from a human patient who received an intestinal transplant.

The CDR3: CASSSSGPTGETQYF. The CDR3 nucleotides read TGCGCCAGCAGCTCGAGCGGGCCAACGGGAGAGACCCAGTACTTC. The rearrangement joins TRBV5-1 to TRBJ2-5; possible D gene TRBD2, 6 bases. Germline V CDR1 and CDR2: SGHRS, YFSETQ. V was pared by 3 bases and J by 4 bases, with 16 bases between. The CDR3 has 15 residues.

Relative to its sample, this clone is medium-sized. CDR3 residues: CASSRVVLNYNEQFF. CDR3 sequence (DNA): TGTGCCAGCAGTCGGGTAGTCCTGAACTACAATGAGCAGTTCTTC. The rearrangement uses TRBV6-1 and TRBJ2-1; D ambiguous. The CDR3 loop spans 15 amino acids. Trimming removed 5 bases at V and 3 bases at J, with 14 bases between. Germline V gene sequence: CDR1 MNHNS, CDR2 SASEGT.

The CDR3 sequence: CASSLRQGESETQYF. CDR3 nucleotide sequence: TGTGCCAGCAGTTTAAGACAGGGAGAGTCAGAGACCCAGTACTTC. The V call is TRBV6-5, the J call TRBJ2-5, with 7 bases matching TRBD1. Per the germline V gene, CDR1 is MNHEY and CDR2 is SVGAGI. The CDR3 has 15 residues. V gave up 4 bases and J gave up 4 bases; unmatched junction bases: 9.

The table lists this clone with a few counts. V usage is TRBV7-2 and J usage is TRBJ2-3; no clear D. V lost 3 bases and J 0 bases, leaving 10 bases between the germline ends. Germline CDR1 is SGHTA and CDR2 is FQGNSA. The length of the CDR3 is 15 residues. CDR3 amino acids: CASSLGRVSTDTQYF. CDR3 sequence (DNA): TGTGCCAGCAGCTTGGGCAGAGTTAGCACAGATACGCAGTATTTT.

In its sample, this clone was seen a few times. The chain is built from TRBV7-2 and TRBJ2-5; 13 bases agree with TRBD2. CDR1 is SGHTA and CDR2 is FQGNSA in the germline V gene. The trim removed 5 bases at V and 2 bases at J, leaving 8 bases unmatched. The CDR3 loop spans 17 amino acids. CDR3 sequence (DNA): TGTGCCAGCAGCCGCGGCGGGGGACTAGCGGGGCAAGAGACCCAGTACTTC. Residues: CASSRGGGLAGQETQYF. Variable domain in full (rest from reference TRBV7-2 and TRBJ2-5): GAGVSQSPSNKVTEKGKDVELRCDPISGHTALYWYRQSLGQGLEFLIYFQGNSAPDKSGLPSDRFSAERTGGSVSTLTIQRTQQEDSAVYLCASSRGGGLAGQETQYFGPGTRLLVL.

The chain couples TRBV5-6 to TRBJ2-3, with D maybe TRBD2 (7 bases). Germline V gene sequence: CDR1 SGHDT, CDR2 YYEEEE. V lost 6 bases and J lost 1, with 15 bases in between. The CDR3 runs 15 residues. The CDR3 coding sequence is TGTGCCAGCACCTGGGGAGGGGGGGGCACAGATACGCAGTATTTT. It specifies CASTWGGGGTDTQYF.

The chain couples TRBV19 to TRBJ1-2, with D perhaps TRBD1 (6 bases). Trimming pared 6 bases from V and 8 bases from J, leaving 13 bases between. The V gene's germline CDR1 is LNHDA and CDR2 SQIVND (reference sequence). The CDR3 is made up of 12 amino acids. The CDR3 DNA is TGTGCCAGTAGGCAGGGGACGGAGGGCTACACCTTC. It encodes CASRQGTEGYTF.

The chain is built from TRBV28 and TRBJ2-4; 7 nucleotides align to TRBD1. Germline CDR1 MDHEN, CDR2 SYDVKM. The CDR3 is 18 residues long. V dropped 6 bases and J dropped 0; count of bases not matched to a gene: 14. The CDR3 coding sequence is TGTGCCAGCAGGGCGGCGACTACAGGGGTCATAGCCAAAAACATTCAGTACTTC. It encodes CASRAATTGVIAKNIQYF.

The V and J genes are TRBV12-5 and TRBJ2-2; 7 nucleotides agree with TRBD1. Germline V gene data show CDR1 as LGHNT and CDR2 as FRNRAP. The CDR3 runs to 17 residues. V shed 6 bases and J 1 base; nucleotides not matched to a gene: 11. The CDR3 loop is CASGLLSGTVNTGELFF. CDR3 nucleotide sequence: TGTGCTAGTGGACTCCTTTCCGGGACAGTGAACACCGGGGAGCTGTTTTTT.

The rearrangement joins TRBV19 to TRBJ1-6; 8 nucleotides match TRBD1. Unmatched junction bases numbered 4, after V lost 6 bases and J lost 9 bases. Germline CDR1 and CDR2: LNHDA and SQIVND (reference sequence). The CDR3 runs to 13 residues. The CDR3 loop reads CASRPDRGSPLHF. CDR3 sequence (DNA): TGTGCCAGTAGACCCGACAGGGGTTCACCCCTCCACTTT.

The CDR3 DNA follows: TGTGCCAGCAGTGAGGGCGTACTAGCGGGGGGATTTCAAGAGACCCAGTACTTC. Translation: CASSEGVLAGGFQETQYF. The chain employs TRBV6-1 and TRBJ2-5, with TRBD2 matching over 12 bases. Germline V gene sequence: CDR1 MNHNS, CDR2 SASEGT. The CDR3 has 18 amino acids. With 3 bases clipped from V and 2 bases from J, the junction kept 10 bases outside the gene matches.

With regard to this clone: Other DNA variants within this sample encode the same CDR3. The rearrangement uses TRBV21-1 and TRBJ2-3; the table's D call of TRBD1 was not tested on the DNA. TRBV21-1 is a listed pseudogene. The CDR3 has 17 residues. The CDR3 coding sequence is TGTGCCAGCAGCACGCGAAAGGGAGACAGGGAGCCAGATACGCAGTATTTT. Its protein product is CASSTRKGDREPDTQYF.

The chain is built from TRBV10-3 and TRBJ2-7; TRBD2 is a possible D gene (6 bases). In germline, CDR1 is ENHRY, CDR2 SYGVKD. Trimming left V 0 bases short and J 0 bases short, with 12 bases between. The CDR3 covers 16 residues. DNA of the CDR3: TGTGCCATCAGTGAGTCGGGGGGTCAGAGCTCCTACGAGCAGTACTTC. It encodes CAISESGGQSSYEQYF.

This rearrangement joins TRBV6-1 to TRBJ2-1; D remains ambiguous. The ends were cut back, 0 bases at V and 9 bases at J, with 9 bases in the middle. CDR1 and CDR2 from the germline V gene are MNHNS and SASEGT. The CDR3 is made up of 13 amino acids. The CDR3 nucleotides are TGTGCCAGCAGTGAAGCTCTCCCCCCTGAGCAGTTCTTC. This sequence encodes CASSEALPPEQFF.

V is TRBV5-1 and J is TRBJ2-1; TRBD2 aligns across 10 bases. The length of the CDR3 is 16 residues. CDR1 is SGHRS and CDR2 is YFSETQ in the germline V gene. V shed 4 bases and J 4 bases; nucleotides not matched to a gene: 8. As DNA, the CDR3 is TGCGCCAGCAGCCCTCCGAGCGGGGGGGCGTACAATGAGCAGTTCTTC. Its translation is CASSPPSGGAYNEQFF.

This clone was picked up a small number of times. Here the CDR3 DNA reads TGTGCCAGCAGCTTAGCTCCCCAGACCCAGTACTTC. Translated: CASSLAPQTQYF. The chain combines TRBV11-2 with TRBJ2-5; no definite D call. This CDR3 is 12 amino acids long. Trimming stripped 1 base from V and 6 bases from J, with 6 bases between. Germline CDR1 and CDR2: SGHAT and FQNNGV.

By share, this clone counts as medium-sized. The rearrangement joins TRBV6-6 to TRBJ2-7; 9 nucleotides line up with TRBD2. CDR3 size: 14 residues. The ends lost 11 bases at V and 7 bases at J; junction bases unmatched: 15. The germline CDR1 and CDR2 sequences are MNHNY and SVGAGI (reference sequence). CDR3 bases: TGTGCCGGCCGTAGCGGGGGCTCCACTGGGGAGCAGTACTTC. This gives the protein CAGRSGGSTGEQYF.

The chain couples TRBV5-1 to TRBJ1-1; D gene ambiguous. Looked up from germline, CDR1 is SGHRS and CDR2 is YFSETQ. The V and J ends lost 0 bases and 4 bases respectively, with 10 bases between them. The CDR3 has 14 residues. The chain's CDR3 is CASSLGGKPTEAFF. CDR3 DNA sequence: TGCGCCAGCAGCTTGGGAGGGAAACCCACTGAAGCTTTCTTT. The entire variable domain, with the rest obtained from reference TRBV5-1 and TRBJ1-1, is as follows: KAGVTQTPRYLIKTRGQQVTLSCSPISGHRSVSWYQQTPGQGLQFLFEYFSETQRNKGNFPGRFSGRQFSNSRSEMNVSTLELGDSALYLCASSLGGKPTEAFFGQGTRLTVV.

The chain combines TRBV28 with TRBJ2-1, with 9 bases fitting TRBD1. Germline V lookup: CDR1 MDHEN, CDR2 SYDVKM. The J segment lost 4 bases and the V segment lost 6 bases, leaving 7 bases of the junction unmatched. The CDR3 contains 15 residues. CDR3 nucleotide sequence: TGTGCCAGCAGGGTGGGACAGGGAGGATACAATGAGCAGTTCTTC. The encoded protein is CASRVGQGGYNEQFF.

J is TRBJ2-7 and V is TRBV18, with a tentative D call TRBD1 (6 bases). Per the germline V gene, CDR1 is KGHSH and CDR2 is LQKENI. The V and J ends lost 3 bases and 6 bases respectively, with 18 bases between them. This CDR3 spans 15 amino acids. Here the CDR3 reads CASSPMDSLMVEQYF. CDR3 coding DNA: TGTGCCAGCTCACCCATGGACAGCCTAATGGTCGAGCAGTACTTC.

This clone has a handful of counts. V usage is TRBV5-5 and J usage is TRBJ2-1; no reliable D call. This CDR3 comprises 13 residues. Trimming stripped 2 bases from V and 4 bases from J, with 7 bases between. CDR1 and CDR2 from the germline V gene are SGHKS and YYEKEE (reference sequence). The CDR3 DNA reads TGTGCCAGCAGCTTTGAGGAATACAATGAGCAGTTCTTC. As protein: CASSFEEYNEQFF.

This chain joins TRBV15 and TRBJ2-1, with 7 bases that match TRBD2. The V segment lost 1 base and the J segment 8 bases; nucleotides outside the gene matches: 2. Germline assignment: CDR1 LNHNV and CDR2 YYDKDF (reference sequence). The CDR3 length is 13 residues. This chain's CDR3 is CATSRGGGYEQFF. CDR3 DNA sequence: TGTGCCACCAGCAGAGGGGGGGGATATGAGCAGTTCTTC.

The chain is built from TRBV6-5 and TRBJ2-2; 9 nucleotides align to TRBD1. The CDR3 runs 15 residues. CDR1 MNHEY and CDR2 SVGAGI come from the germline V gene. J gave up 5 bases and V 4 bases, and 5 bases lay outside the gene matches. CDR3 region: CASSLTGGGTGELFF. CDR3 in DNA: TGTGCCAGCAGTTTGACAGGGGGTGGGACCGGGGAGCTGTTTTTT.

This rearrangement joins TRBV11-2 to TRBJ2-7, with TRBD2 matching over 10 bases. The J segment lost 2 bases and the V segment lost 1 base, leaving 5 bases of the junction unmatched. CDR1 and CDR2 from the germline V gene are SGHAT and FQNNGV. The CDR3 covers 16 residues. The CDR3 region has the DNA TGTGCCAGCAGCTTAGGTCCTAGCGGGAGTCCCTACGAGCAGTACTTC. Residues: CASSLGPSGSPYEQYF.

This sequence joins TRBV11-2 and TRBJ2-3; TRBD2 matches at 10 bases. Trimming took 3 bases from V and 9 from J; bases not matched to a gene: 6. The CDR3 consists of 14 residues. Germline loops: CDR1 SGHAT, CDR2 FQNNGV. CDR3 DNA: TGTGCCAGCAGCTTGAGTCTAGCGGGGGAAACGCAGTATTTT. Translated, it gives CASSLSLAGETQYF.

This clone came up a few times. The V call is TRBV9, the J call TRBJ2-3, with 13 bases lining up with TRBD2. The CDR3 is 18 amino acids. CDR1 SGDLS and CDR2 YYNGEE come from the germline V gene. V lost 4 bases and J lost 4; bases outside the gene matches: 12. CDR3 DNA: TGTGCCAGCAGCCGAGCCTTACCGGGACTAGCGGGGTCAGATACGCAGTATTTT. This encodes CASSRALPGLAGSDTQYF.

This clone was counted a few times. V gene TRBV7-3 combines with J gene TRBJ2-3; weak D call: TRBD2 (5 bases). CDR1 and CDR2 (germline): SGHTA, FQGTGA. The CDR3 runs 12 residues. Trimming took 2 bases from V and 10 from J, leaving 10 bases between them. In DNA form, the CDR3 reads TGTGCCAGCAGCTTACGGCTGGGAGCGCAGTATTTT. This translates into CASSLRLGAQYF.